These 28 T cell receptor beta chains originate from one sample sequenced in a study of blood T cell repertoires in COVID-19. Clones were sequenced by immunoSEQ multiplex PCR, and TCRdb holds only the in-frame ones, with some missing. The table lists 250,000 to 350,000 clones, 86% of them singletons. Sequenced: peripheral blood. The receptors originated from a woman aged 50 to 60 with acute or convalescent COVID-19.

This sequence joins TRBV27 and TRBJ1-5; D uncertain. Deletions cut 5 bases from V and 2 bases from J, with 10 bases between. CDR3 size: 14 residues. Germline-derived CDR1 and CDR2 are MNHEY and SMNVEV (reference sequence). The CDR3 coding sequence is TGTGCCAGCAGTCCTATGAGGGGCAATCAGCCCCAGCATTTT. Protein: CASSPMRGNQPQHF.

The chain carries TRBV19 and TRBJ2-7; 14 nucleotides line up with TRBD2. The CDR3 length is 17 residues. With V trimmed by 5 bases and J by 6 bases, 12 bases remained unmatched. Germline V gene sequence: CDR1 LNHDA, CDR2 SQIVND (reference sequence). The CDR3 nucleotides read TGTGCCAGTAGTTTCCCGGGACTAGCGGGAGAAGAAGGCGAGCAGTACTTC. It translates to CASSFPGLAGEEGEQYF.

The chain links TRBV15 to TRBJ2-1, with 13 bases identical to TRBD2. CDR1 and CDR2 from the germline V gene are LNHNV and YYDKDF (reference sequence). This CDR3 is 16 amino acids long. The V gene end was trimmed by 3 bases and the J gene end by 12 bases; junction bases not matched to a gene: 11. The CDR3 sequence is CATSSGGLAGYFGQFF. The CDR3 DNA reads TGTGCCACCAGCAGTGGGGGACTAGCGGGATACTTTGGGCAGTTCTTC.

The chain links TRBV9 to TRBJ2-7; the match to TRBD2 covers 8 bases. V lost 4 bases, J lost 3 bases, and 6 bases stayed unmatched. This CDR3 has 14 amino acids. CDR1 and CDR2 (germline): SGDLS, YYNGEE. The CDR3 region is CASSSGTRLYEQYF. CDR3 DNA sequence: TGTGCCAGCAGCTCCGGGACTAGGCTCTACGAGCAGTACTTC.

J is TRBJ2-3 and V is TRBV28; a possible D gene is TRBD1 (5 bases). The germline V gene has CDR1 MDHEN and CDR2 SYDVKM. This CDR3 comprises 14 residues. The V end was cut by 1 base, the J end by 4 bases, with 9 bases between. The CDR3 DNA reads TGTGCCAGCAGTTTATCCCCCAGGGCAGATACGCAGTATTTT. It translates to CASSLSPRADTQYF.

This chain joins TRBV28 and TRBJ2-6; maybe TRBD1 (5 bases). CDR1 and CDR2 (germline): MDHEN, SYDVKM. Trimming took 5 bases from V and 2 from J, leaving 10 bases between them. This CDR3 comprises 15 residues. The DNA of the CDR3 is TGTGCCAGCAGTAGAACAGGTACTGGGGCCAACGTCCTGACTTTC. It codes for CASSRTGTGANVLTF.

The genes are TRBV27 and TRBJ2-7, with 13 bases fitting TRBD2. The V gene end was trimmed by 0 bases and the J gene end by 0 bases; junction bases not matched to a gene: 2. The germline V gene has CDR1 MNHEY and CDR2 SMNVEV (reference sequence). The CDR3 is 17 residues long. The CDR3 region has the DNA TGTGCCAGCAGTTTATCGGGACTAGCGGGGTTCTCCTACGAGCAGTACTTC. Its translation is CASSLSGLAGFSYEQYF.

The chain employs TRBV9 and TRBJ2-7, with TRBD1 matching 11 bases. The ends lost 4 bases at V and 4 bases at J; junction bases unmatched: 13. The germline V gene encodes CDR1 SGDLS and CDR2 YYNGEE. There are 17 residues in the CDR3. The CDR3 sequence: CASSPRPGTGGLYEQYF. The CDR3 DNA is TGTGCCAGCAGCCCCCGGCCCGGGACAGGGGGATTGTACGAGCAGTACTTC.

The CDR3 sequence is CSVTRGVGNQPQHF. The DNA for the CDR3 is TGCAGCGTTACCCGGGGGGTGGGCAATCAGCCCCAGCATTTT. The chain combines TRBV29-1 with TRBJ1-5; D perhaps matches TRBD1 (5 bases). Deletions cut 5 bases from V and 2 bases from J, with 13 bases between. CDR1 and CDR2 from the germline V gene are SQVTM and ANQGSEA. The CDR3 runs 14 residues.

V usage is TRBV5-1 and J usage is TRBJ2-7; 10 nucleotides align to TRBD2. Germline CDR1 SGHRS, CDR2 YFSETQ. With 0 bases clipped from V and 6 bases from J, the junction kept 3 bases outside the gene matches. There are 14 residues in the CDR3. CDR3: CASSLEREGLEQYF. In DNA form, the CDR3 reads TGCGCCAGCAGCTTGGAGCGGGAGGGCCTCGAGCAGTACTTC.

The chain recombines TRBV11-1 with TRBJ1-1; D is ambiguous. V was clipped by 5 bases and J by 2 bases, with 12 bases between them. Germline CDR1 and CDR2: SGHAT and FQDESV (reference sequence). The CDR3 loop spans 14 amino acids. CDR3 bases: TGTGCCAGCAGCGTTACCAGGATAAACACTGAAGCTTTCTTT. This encodes CASSVTRINTEAFF.

The J gene is TRBJ2-7, the V gene TRBV10-3; no reliable D call. This CDR3 spans 14 amino acids. V gave up 0 bases and J gave up 0 bases, with 6 bases separating them. Germline CDR1 ENHRY, CDR2 SYGVKD. CDR3 coding DNA: TGTGCCATCAGTGAGTCCCCGGGCTCCTACGAGCAGTACTTC. It specifies CAISESPGSYEQYF.

This chain uses TRBV27 with TRBJ2-1, with 12 bases aligning to TRBD1. Germline V gene sequence: CDR1 MNHEY, CDR2 SMNVEV (reference sequence). Trimming removed 8 bases from V and 8 bases from J; junction bases left unmatched: 7. This CDR3 comprises 14 residues. The CDR3 DNA sequence: TGTGCCAGCCGACGGGGACAGGGGGCTGATGAGCAGTTCTTC. As protein: CASRRGQGADEQFF.

The chain couples TRBV7-6 to TRBJ1-1; 7 bases agree with TRBD1. Germline CDR1 SGHVS, CDR2 FNYEAQ. The V and J ends lost 5 bases and 4 bases, in that order; junction bases with no gene match: 10. The CDR3 totals 15 residues. The CDR3 region has the DNA TGTGCCAGCAGCCTATTACGACAGGGTATCACTGAAGCTTTCTTT. This codes for CASSLLRQGITEAFF.

The chain is built from TRBV9 and TRBJ1-1, with D possibly TRBD1 on 5 matching bases. This CDR3 is 14 amino acids long. V was shortened by 4 bases and J by 7 bases, with 17 bases between the two germline ends. Germline CDR1 reads SGDLS; CDR2 reads YYNGEE. The CDR3 loop is CASSRSGGVGEAFF. CDR3 sequence (DNA): TGTGCCAGCAGCCGGTCAGGAGGGGTCGGTGAAGCTTTCTTT.

The V gene is TRBV7-3, the J gene TRBJ2-1; a weak D match, TRBD1 (5 bases). Trimming pared 5 bases from V and 9 bases from J, leaving 14 bases between. Germline CDR1 is SGHTA and CDR2 is FQGTGA. CDR3 length: 13 amino acids. CDR3 protein: CASSRSQGSEQFF. CDR3 in DNA: TGTGCCAGCAGCCGATCGCAGGGCAGTGAGCAGTTCTTC.

V usage is TRBV11-2 and J usage is TRBJ2-1; TRBD2 matches at 10 bases. The CDR3 is 14 amino acids. Per the germline V gene, CDR1 is SGHAT and CDR2 is FQNNGV. V lost 3 bases, J lost 7 bases, and 3 bases stayed unmatched. The CDR3 here is CASSLETSGNEQFF. As DNA, the CDR3 is TGTGCCAGCAGCTTGGAGACTAGCGGGAATGAGCAGTTCTTC. Filled out from reference TRBV11-2 and TRBJ2-1, the complete variable domain reads EAGVAQSPRYKIIEKRQSVAFWCNPISGHATLYWYQQILGQGPKLLIQFQNNGVVDDSQLPKDRFSAERLKGVDSTLKIQPAKLEDSAVYLCASSLETSGNEQFFGPGTRLTVL.

Of note for this clone: Within the sample, other DNA sequences also encode this same CDR3. The genes are TRBV10-3 and TRBJ1-2; D remains ambiguous. Germline lookup yields CDR1 ENHRY and CDR2 SYGVKD. V lost 5 bases and J 3 bases, leaving 16 bases between the germline ends. The CDR3 runs 15 residues. CDR3: CAISKNRDSHYGYTF. The CDR3 coding sequence is TGTGCCATCAGTAAGAACCGGGATTCGCACTATGGCTACACCTTC.

This sequence joins TRBV7-2 and TRBJ2-2, with 14 bases aligning to TRBD2. Germline CDR1 is SGHTA and CDR2 is FQGNSA. The CDR3 is 16 residues long. V trimming: 5 bases; J trimming: 7 bases; junction bases outside the gene matches: 6. The CDR3 DNA follows: TGTGCCAGCAGCCCCCGGACTAGCGGGAGGATCGGGGAGCTGTTTTTT. Translation: CASSPRTSGRIGELFF.

The chain employs TRBV25-1 and TRBJ2-2; 10 bases map to TRBD2. The germline gives CDR1 MGHDK, CDR2 SYGVNS. The CDR3 sequence is 18 residues long. Trimming removed 5 bases from V and 7 bases from J; junction bases left unmatched: 16. The DNA of the CDR3 is TGTGCCAGCAGTCTGTACGGGCCTCGGACTAGCGGCGGCGGGGAGCTGTTTTTT. Its protein product is CASSLYGPRTSGGGELFF.

This clone was seen a single time. The chain recombines TRBV4-1 with TRBJ1-5, with D uncertain. V was cut by 0 bases and J by 7 bases, with 10 bases left in between. CDR3 length: 14 amino acids. CDR1 and CDR2 from the germline V gene are MGHRA and YSYEKL. Here the CDR3 DNA reads TGCGCCAGCAGCCAAGAGGAGGGCTACCAGCCCCAGCATTTT. Protein product: CASSQEEGYQPQHF.

The rearrangement uses TRBV27 and TRBJ2-7; 10 bases fit TRBD2. The ends lost 2 bases at V and 2 bases at J; junction bases unmatched: 3. The CDR3 runs 15 residues. The germline gives CDR1 MNHEY, CDR2 SMNVEV (reference sequence). The CDR3 DNA is TGTGCCAGCAGTTTAAGGACTAGCGGTGCCTACGAGCAGTACTTC. It encodes CASSLRTSGAYEQYF.

As for this clone: Other DNA sequences in this specimen translate into the identical CDR3. The chain combines TRBV7-9 with TRBJ2-2, with 8 bases that match TRBD2. V lost 5 bases to trimming and J lost 2 bases; unmatched junction nucleotides: 4. From germline, CDR1 is SEHNR and CDR2 FQNEAQ (reference sequence). The CDR3 sequence is 15 residues long. Here the CDR3 reads CASSPTSGNTGELFF. CDR3 coding DNA: TGTGCCAGCAGCCCAACTAGCGGTAACACCGGGGAGCTGTTTTTT.

The rearrangement uses TRBV19 and TRBJ2-1; 8 positions agree with TRBD2. Germline-derived CDR1 and CDR2 are LNHDA and SQIVND (reference sequence). The CDR3 has 15 amino acids. Unmatched junction bases numbered 7, after V lost 4 bases and J lost 5 bases. CDR3 sequence (DNA): TGTGCCAGTAGTAGGAGGCTAGCGGGCAACAATGAGCAGTTCTTC. As protein: CASSRRLAGNNEQFF.

The genes are TRBV9 and TRBJ2-2, with 8 bases matching TRBD1. The germline CDR1 and CDR2 sequences are SGDLS and YYNGEE. J lost 5 bases, V lost 3 bases, and 9 bases had no gene match. CDR3 size: 16 residues. CDR3 region: CASSGYGDRKTGELFF. The CDR3 DNA is TGTGCCAGCAGCGGATACGGGGACAGGAAGACCGGGGAGCTGTTTTTT.

The chain joins TRBV18 to TRBJ1-2; no clear D gene. V lost 2 bases and J 0 bases, leaving 19 bases between the germline ends. CDR1 and CDR2 (germline): KGHSH, LQKENI. This CDR3 comprises 18 residues. The CDR3 loop is CASSPVSGGGVPNYGYTF. Here the CDR3 DNA reads TGTGCCAGCTCACCAGTGTCCGGAGGAGGAGTACCTAACTATGGCTACACCTTC.

In its sample, this clone was seen once. The rearrangement uses TRBV5-1 and TRBJ2-7; possible D gene TRBD2, 5 bases. V lost 1 base and J 3 bases, leaving 11 bases between the germline ends. The CDR3 is made up of 14 amino acids. From germline, CDR1 is SGHRS and CDR2 YFSETQ. CDR3 in amino acids: CASSLNSALYEQYF. The CDR3 region has the DNA TGCGCCAGCAGCTTGAATAGCGCACTCTACGAGCAGTACTTC.

V gene TRBV5-1 combines with J gene TRBJ2-7; TRBD2 matches 8 bases. The CDR3 contains 14 residues. CDR1 SGHRS and CDR2 YFSETQ come from the germline V gene. After removal of 4 bases from V and 4 bases from J, the junction contained 7 bases not matched to a gene. The CDR3 sequence is CASSTSSGSYEQYF. CDR3 coding DNA: TGCGCCAGCAGCACATCTAGCGGGTCGTACGAGCAGTACTTC.